These T cell receptor beta chains were read from a single sample in a study of OX40 agonist ivuxolimab in advanced cancers. TCRdb's table, derived via immunoSEQ multiplex PCR, lists solely in-frame clones and lacks some. This sample has about 54,000 clones, with almost 85% found just once. Specimen: CD4+ or CD8+ T cells sorted from blood, collected in a trial of the OX40 agonist ivuxolimab. Receptors originate from an adult with an advanced solid tumor such as melanoma, head and neck, liver or kidney cancer. The CDR3 runs from the conserved cysteine through the conserved F or W. Each record gives: V gene, D gene, J gene, clone size, CDR3 DNA, CDR3 protein. D genes are given only for firm matches. Clone size is shown for a subset of rows, as once, few, many or a class of expanded clone.

TRBV28	-	TRBJ1-1	-	TGTGCCAGCAGTTCGTATGGGGTAAGAAGCACTGAAGCTTTCTTT	CASSSYGVRSTEAFF
TRBV2	-	TRBJ2-5	-	TGTGCCAGCAGTGGATCGAGGGAGGCGGGGGAGACCCAGTACTTC	CASSGSREAGETQYF
TRBV27	-	TRBJ2-2	-	TGTGCCAGCAGTCTGCGACAGGCTTGGACCGGGGAGCTGTTTTTT	CASSLRQAWTGELFF
TRBV2	-	TRBJ1-2	-	TGTGCCAGCAGTGAATCACGGGGCCATGGCTACACCTTC	CASSESRGHGYTF
TRBV4-1	-	TRBJ1-4	-	TGCGCCAGCAGCGCGACCCTCTCTGAAGAAAAACTGTTTTTT	CASSATLSEEKLFF
TRBV5-4	-	TRBJ2-6	-	TGTGCCAGCAGCTTGGGAGAGGGTGGGGCCAACGTCCTGACTTTC	CASSLGEGGANVLTF
TRBV15	TRBD1	TRBJ1-2	-	TGTGCCACCAGCAGTCGACAGGGGGCTCATGCAGCTAACTATGGCTACACCTTC	CATSSRQGAHAANYGYTF
TRBV5-1	-	TRBJ1-4	-	TGCGCCAGCAGAACCGGGACGGTTAATGAAAAACTGTTTTTT	CASRTGTVNEKLFF
TRBV5-8	-	TRBJ2-4	-	TGTGCCAGCAGCTTCGGACTGGACATAGCCAAAAACATTCAGTACTTC	CASSFGLDIAKNIQYF
TRBV30	-	TRBJ1-5	once	TGTGCCTGGAGTGCGGGGAGGCAGGGGTTCGGGAGCAATCAGCCCCAGCATTTT	CAWSAGRQGFGSNQPQHF
TRBV6-1	-	TRBJ1-4	-	TGTGCCAGCTGCGGGACACCTAATGAAAAACTGTTTTTT	CASCGTPNEKLFF
TRBV28	-	TRBJ2-7	-	TGTGCCAGCAGTGGGGGGCAGGGTTCCGAGCAGTACTTC	CASSGGQGSEQYF
TRBV27	-	TRBJ1-1	-	TGTGCCAGCAGTTTATCGCGGATGAGCGTCAGGGTTAACACTGAAGCTTTCTTT	CASSLSRMSVRVNTEAFF
TRBV29-1	-	TRBJ2-7	-	TGCAGCGTTCTGGGCTCCTACGAGCAGTACTTC	CSVLGSYEQYF
TRBV7-9	-	TRBJ1-2	-	TGTGCCAGCAGCTTAACCGGGGACTATGGCTACACCTTC	CASSLTGDYGYTF
TRBV5-1	TRBD1	TRBJ1-1	-	TGCGCCAGCAGACGGACAGGGACGAACACTGAAGCTTTCTTT	CASRRTGTNTEAFF
TRBV12-2	-	TRBJ2-2	-	TGTGCAAGTCGCTTCGACGGGGGTGTGAACACCGGGGAGCTGTTTTTT	CASRFDGGVNTGELFF
TRBV28	-	TRBJ1-1	-	TGTGCCAGCAGTTTATTTGGGGGTACAGGCACTGAAGCTTTCTTT	CASSLFGGTGTEAFF
TRBV19	TRBD1	TRBJ2-6	-	TGTGCCAGTAAACCGGGACAGGGGGCGCCAGGGGCCAACGTCCTGACTTTC	CASKPGQGAPGANVLTF
TRBV19	-	TRBJ2-7	-	TGTGCCAGTAGATCGGGGCCCGAGCAGTACTTC	CASRSGPEQYF
TRBV2	-	TRBJ2-3	-	TGTGCCAGCAGTGTGGGACTCAGGGCGGTAAGCACAGATACGCAGTATTTT	CASSVGLRAVSTDTQYF
TRBV5-6	-	TRBJ2-7	-	TGTGCCAGCAGCCTGGACACTGATGGCTACGAGCAGTACTTC	CASSLDTDGYEQYF
TRBV5-6	-	TRBJ2-1	-	TGTGCCAGCAGCCAAATGTCCAGGAGTAACAATGAGCAGTTCTTC	CASSQMSRSNNEQFF
TRBV4-3	-	TRBJ1-2	-	TGCGCCAGCAGCCAGAGGGACACCTCCTATGGCTACACCTTC	CASSQRDTSYGYTF
TRBV7-9	TRBD1	TRBJ1-1	-	TGTGCCAGCAGCTTAGCGGGGGCCGGGACAGTTGGGACTGAAGCTTTCTTT	CASSLAGAGTVGTEAFF
TRBV6-1	TRBD1	TRBJ2-7	-	TGTGCCAGCAGTGAAGCTGTTGGGACAGGGACCGTCTACGAGCAGTACTTC	CASSEAVGTGTVYEQYF
TRBV5-1	-	TRBJ1-1	-	TGCGCCAGCAGCGACGACAGACTGAACACTGAAGCTTTCTTT	CASSDDRLNTEAFF
TRBV5-8	-	TRBJ2-2	-	TGTGCCAGCAGCTCGACAGGTCTGTTGACCGGGGAGCTGTTTTTT	CASSSTGLLTGELFF
TRBV5-6	TRBD2	TRBJ2-5	-	TGTGCCAGCAGCTTTTGGACTAGCGGATCAGAGACCCAGTACTTC	CASSFWTSGSETQYF
TRBV19	TRBD2	TRBJ2-1	-	TGTGCCAGTAGTATAGCACTAGCGGGAGGGAGCTCCTACAATGAGCAGTTCTTC	CASSIALAGGSSYNEQFF
TRBV18	-	TRBJ2-2	-	TGTGCCAGCTCACCAACTTCGCCTAGCACCAGCGGGGAGCTGTTTTTT	CASSPTSPSTSGELFF
TRBV5-6	-	TRBJ2-3	-	TGTGCCAGCAGCTTGGTGTCAGGCACAGATACGCAGTATTTT	CASSLVSGTDTQYF
TRBV9	-	TRBJ2-2	-	TGTGCCAGCAGCGTAGACGGTGGGGGGAACGGGGAGCTGTTTTTT	CASSVDGGGNGELFF
TRBV29-1	TRBD2	TRBJ2-1	-	TGCAGCGTCCAACTAGCGGGAGGGTTCGATGAGCAGTTCTTC	CSVQLAGGFDEQFF
TRBV12-5	-	TRBJ2-5	-	TGTGCTAGTGGTTCCCGCGAACTGGGGGAGACCCAGTACTTC	CASGSRELGETQYF